The next 18 T cell receptor beta chains were all read from a single sample in a study of blood T cell repertoires in COVID-19. Clones were sequenced by immunoSEQ multiplex PCR, and TCRdb holds only the in-frame ones, with some missing. There are about 18,000 clones in the sample; 88% occur only once, and around 5% lies in the top ten. Material: PBMCs or T cells enriched from blood (not recorded which). These receptors all stem from a woman in her twenties or thirties who had recovered from COVID-19.

The chain is built from TRBV10-1 and TRBJ2-3, with D perhaps matching TRBD1 (5 bases). This CDR3 is 14 amino acids long. V was trimmed by 6 bases and J by 4 bases, leaving 14 bases between them. Germline assignment: CDR1 WNHNN and CDR2 SYGVQD (reference sequence). CDR3 in amino acids: CASRPGARSDTQYF. The CDR3 DNA is TGCGCCAGCAGACCTGGGGCCAGGTCAGATACGCAGTATTTT.

V and J are TRBV11-2 and TRBJ2-1; a weak D match, TRBD1 (6 bases). The CDR3 has 14 residues. The germline V gene encodes CDR1 SGHAT and CDR2 FQNNGV. V was shortened by 1 base and J by 12 bases, with 16 bases between the two germline ends. The CDR3 sequence: CASSLGDTTYGQFF. The CDR3 DNA reads as TGTGCCAGCAGCTTAGGGGACACCACCTATGGGCAGTTCTTC.

The chain's CDR3 is CASSSTGTAHTYEQYF. In nucleotides, the CDR3 is TGTGCCAGCAGTTCAACCGGGACAGCACATACGTACGAGCAGTACTTC. The chain uses TRBV28 and TRBJ2-7, with 7 bases lining up with TRBD1. The CDR3 has 16 amino acids. Per the germline V gene, CDR1 is MDHEN and CDR2 is SYDVKM. With V trimmed by 4 bases and J by 4 bases, 13 bases remained unmatched. The complete variable domain, with remaining parts taken from reference TRBV28 and TRBJ2-7, reads DVKVTQSSRYLVKRTGEKVFLECVQDMDHENMFWYRQDPGLGLRLIYFSYDVKMKEKGDIPEGYSVSREKKERFSLILESASTNQTSMYLCASSSTGTAHTYEQYFGPGTRLTVT.

This chain joins TRBV3-1 (or the pseudogene TRBV3-2) and TRBJ1-1, with a weak D call TRBD1 (5 bases). This CDR3 contains 14 residues. Trimming removed 2 bases from V and 4 bases from J, with 11 bases in between. Germline V lookup: CDR1 LGHDT, CDR2 YNNKEL (reference sequence). Here the CDR3 DNA reads TGTGCCAGCAGCCAAAGTCAGGGAGGCACTGAAGCTTTCTTT. Translating it yields CASSQSQGGTEAFF.

This chain links TRBV7-3 with TRBJ1-5; 7 nucleotides line up with TRBD1. Looked up from germline, CDR1 is SGHTA and CDR2 is FQGTGA. This CDR3 has 14 residues. V was clipped by 4 bases and J by 9 bases; unmatched bases: 9. The CDR3 bases are TGTGCCAGCAGCTCGACACACAGGGGTGGGCCCCAGCATTTT. It is translated as CASSSTHRGGPQHF.

In nucleotides, the CDR3 is TGTGCCAGCATAGTTCAGGTCGAGGCCAAAAACATTCAGTACTTC. Translating gives CASIVQVEAKNIQYF. The rearrangement links TRBV21-1 to TRBJ2-4; the DNA was not used to check the table's D call, TRBD1. TRBV21-1 has pseudogene status. This CDR3 is built from 15 residues.

CDR3 DNA sequence: TGTGCCAGCAGCCAAGATTACAGTGTGGGGAACACTGAAGCTTTCTTT. Its translation is CASSQDYSVGNTEAFF. This chain links TRBV14 with TRBJ1-1; D is unclear. V lost 0 bases and J lost 1, with 12 bases in between. Germline lookup yields CDR1 SGHDN and CDR2 FVKESK. CDR3 size: 16 residues.

The chain links TRBV2 to TRBJ2-7, with 9 bases that match TRBD1. CDR1 is SNHLY and CDR2 is FYNNEI in the germline V gene. V lost 3 bases and J lost 4; bases outside the gene matches: 7. The CDR3 extends over 15 amino acids. The CDR3 region is CASSDPRQGEYEQYF. The DNA of the CDR3 is TGTGCCAGCAGTGACCCCCGACAGGGGGAGTACGAGCAGTACTTC.

The chain has TRBV3-1 (or the pseudogene TRBV3-2) and TRBJ2-3; D might be TRBD1 (6 bases). There are 15 residues in the CDR3. V lost 3 bases, J lost 3 bases, and 13 bases lay in between. Germline loops: CDR1 LGHDT, CDR2 YNNKEL (reference sequence). Here the CDR3 DNA reads TGTGCCAGCAGCCACCCCTTGGGGGCTACAGATACGCAGTATTTT. It is translated as CASSHPLGATDTQYF.

The V and J genes are TRBV9 and TRBJ2-1; 9 bases are a match to TRBD1. The CDR3 is 15 residues long. Germline V gene data show CDR1 as SGDLS and CDR2 as YYNGEE. V lost 4 bases, J lost 3 bases, and 5 bases stayed unmatched. The CDR3 DNA sequence: TGTGCCAGCAGCTTAACGGGACAGGGCTACAATGAGCAGTTCTTC. Protein: CASSLTGQGYNEQFF.

This clone appeared once. This chain uses TRBV5-6 with TRBJ2-3, with a weak D call TRBD2 (6 bases). This CDR3 has 16 amino acids. V was cut by 4 bases and J by 2 bases, with 17 bases left in between. Germline V gene data show CDR1 as SGHDT and CDR2 as YYEEEE. CDR3 protein: CASSNAGPGITDTQYF. CDR3 bases: TGTGCCAGCAGCAATGCGGGACCGGGAATCACAGATACGCAGTATTTT.

The rearrangement joins TRBV10-3 to TRBJ1-1; TRBD1 matches 7 bases. Germline CDR1 ENHRY, CDR2 SYGVKD. The junction had 2 bases not matched to a gene; V was cut back by 2 bases and J by 2 bases. The CDR3 length is 14 residues. Here the CDR3 reads CAISEGTANTEAFF. The CDR3 bases are TGTGCCATCAGTGAGGGGACAGCCAACACTGAAGCTTTCTTT.

V and J are TRBV7-6 and TRBJ2-2, with D hard to call. Trimming removed 1 base at V and 5 bases at J, with 11 bases between. Per the germline V gene, CDR1 is SGHVS and CDR2 is FNYEAQ. The CDR3 runs to 15 residues. CDR3 region: CASSLGPLVTGELFF. The CDR3 region has the DNA TGTGCCAGCAGCTTAGGCCCACTCGTAACCGGGGAGCTGTTTTTT.

V is TRBV10-3 and J is TRBJ2-7; unclear D gene. This CDR3 has 14 amino acids. V dropped 2 bases and J dropped 3 bases, with 11 bases sitting between them. Germline CDR1 and CDR2: ENHRY and SYGVKD. CDR3 coding DNA: TGTGCCATCAGTGAGCCGACACGCTACTACGAGCAGTACTTC. Translating gives CAISEPTRYYEQYF.

The chain couples TRBV5-1 to TRBJ2-2, with D possibly being TRBD1 (5 bases). V was cut by 4 bases and J by 7 bases, with 11 bases left in between. Germline-derived CDR1 and CDR2 are SGHRS and YFSETQ. The CDR3 extends over 13 amino acids. The CDR3 here is CASSPGYGGELFF. Written as DNA, the CDR3 is TGCGCCAGCAGCCCAGGGTACGGCGGGGAGCTGTTTTTT.

The rearrangement joins TRBV5-1 to TRBJ2-7; 7 bases map to TRBD1. The CDR3 runs 13 residues. With 4 bases clipped from V and 5 bases from J, the junction kept 6 bases outside the gene matches. The germline CDR1 and CDR2 sequences are SGHRS and YFSETQ. As DNA, the CDR3 is TGCGCCAGCAGCCAGGGCGACAGGGACGAGCAGTACTTC. Translating gives CASSQGDRDEQYF.

The chain recombines TRBV6-1 with TRBJ1-1; 8 bases align to TRBD1. CDR3 length equals 15 residues. Trimming cost V 1 base and J 4 bases; bases outside gene matches: 5. The germline gives CDR1 MNHNS, CDR2 SASEGT. CDR3: CASSEVTGVTTEAFF. The DNA for the CDR3 is TGTGCCAGCAGTGAAGTGACAGGGGTGACCACTGAAGCTTTCTTT.

V usage is TRBV29-1 and J usage is TRBJ2-3; 8 bases map to TRBD2. Looked up from germline, CDR1 is SQVTM and CDR2 is ANQGSEA. The V gene end was trimmed by 7 bases and the J gene end by 7 bases; junction bases not matched to a gene: 13. There are 14 residues in the CDR3. The DNA for the CDR3 is TGCAGCGCTCAGAAGGGCGGGGGGTCAAATACGCAGTATTTT. As protein: CSAQKGGGSNTQYF.